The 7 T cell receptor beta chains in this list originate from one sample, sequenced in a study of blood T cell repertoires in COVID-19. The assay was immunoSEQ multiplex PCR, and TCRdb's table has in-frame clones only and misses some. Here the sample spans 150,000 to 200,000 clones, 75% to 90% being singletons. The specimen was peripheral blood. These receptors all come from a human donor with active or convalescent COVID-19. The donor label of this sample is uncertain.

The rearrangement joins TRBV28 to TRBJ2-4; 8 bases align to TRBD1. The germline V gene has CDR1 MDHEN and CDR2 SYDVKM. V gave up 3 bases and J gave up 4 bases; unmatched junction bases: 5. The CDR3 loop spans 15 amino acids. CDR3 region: CASSFPRDRKNIQYF. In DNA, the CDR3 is TGTGCCAGCAGTTTTCCCCGGGACAGGAAAAACATTCAGTACTTC.

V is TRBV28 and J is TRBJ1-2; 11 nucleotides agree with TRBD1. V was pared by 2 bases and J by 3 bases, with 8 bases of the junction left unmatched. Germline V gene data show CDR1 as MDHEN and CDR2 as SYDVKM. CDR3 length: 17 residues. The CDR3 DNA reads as TGTGCCAGCAGTTTAGGACAGGGGGCGCAGGTTTACTATGGCTACACCTTC. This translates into CASSLGQGAQVYYGYTF.

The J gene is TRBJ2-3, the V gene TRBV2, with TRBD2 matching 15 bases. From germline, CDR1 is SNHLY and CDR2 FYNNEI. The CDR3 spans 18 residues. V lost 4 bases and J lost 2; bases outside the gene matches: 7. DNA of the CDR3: TGTGCCAGCAGTGTACCCCGGACTAGCGGGGGGGACACAGATACGCAGTATTTT. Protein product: CASSVPRTSGGDTDTQYF. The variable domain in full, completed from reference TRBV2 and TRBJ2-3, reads EPEVTQTPSHQVTQMGQEVILRCVPISNHLYFYWYRQILGQKVEFLVSFYNNEISEKSEIFDDQFSVERPDGSNFTLKIRSTKLEDSAMYFCASSVPRTSGGDTDTQYFGPGTRLTVL.

The CDR3 loop is CASSFRSNQPQHF. The CDR3 nucleotides are TGTGCCAGTAGTTTCAGGAGCAATCAGCCCCAGCATTTT. V is TRBV19 and J is TRBJ1-5; D gene ambiguous. Deletions cut 5 bases from V and 1 base from J, with 6 bases between. The germline CDR1 and CDR2 sequences are LNHDA and SQIVND (reference sequence). The CDR3 has 13 amino acids.

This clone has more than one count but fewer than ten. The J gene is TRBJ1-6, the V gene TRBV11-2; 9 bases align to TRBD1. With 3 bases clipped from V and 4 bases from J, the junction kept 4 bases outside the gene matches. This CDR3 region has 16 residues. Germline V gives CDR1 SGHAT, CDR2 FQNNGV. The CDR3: CASSLSGQGYNSPLHF. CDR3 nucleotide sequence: TGTGCCAGCAGCTTGTCGGGACAGGGTTATAATTCACCCCTCCACTTT. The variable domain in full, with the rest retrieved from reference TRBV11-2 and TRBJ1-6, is EAGVAQSPRYKIIEKRQSVAFWCNPISGHATLYWYQQILGQGPKLLIQFQNNGVVDDSQLPKDRFSAERLKGVDSTLKIQPAKLEDSAVYLCASSLSGQGYNSPLHFGNGTRLTVT.

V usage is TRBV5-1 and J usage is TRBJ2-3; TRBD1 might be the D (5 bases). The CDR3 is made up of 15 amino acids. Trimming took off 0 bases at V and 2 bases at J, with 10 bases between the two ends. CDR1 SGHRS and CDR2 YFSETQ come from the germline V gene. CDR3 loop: CASSLVGRVTDTQYF. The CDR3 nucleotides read TGCGCCAGCAGCTTGGTGGGCAGGGTCACAGATACGCAGTATTTT.

The chain's CDR3 is CASSKGTGVGTRGSSPLHF. CDR3 DNA sequence: TGTGCCAGCAGTAAAGGGACAGGAGTTGGTACTAGGGGTAGTTCACCCCTCCACTTT. The V call is TRBV6-1, the J call TRBJ1-6; 8 bases fit TRBD1. There are 19 residues in the CDR3. V lost 5 bases and J lost 9; bases outside the gene matches: 21. In germline, CDR1 is MNHNS, CDR2 SASEGT.